Listed below are T cell receptor beta chains from one sample, sequenced in a study of cytomegalovirus exposure and HLA in healthy donors. Libraries were prepared by immunoSEQ multiplex PCR; TCRdb keeps only in-frame clonotypes and omits some of them. The sample includes fewer than 100,000 clones, around 82% of them seen just once. The sequencing input was PBMCs. These receptors came from a male donor in good health and CMV-seronegative. CDR3s include the opening cysteine and the closing phenylalanine or tryptophan. A D gene is named only where the DNA matches it firmly. The size field is filled for only some rows; it gives once, few, many or a size class.

j_gene: TRBJ2-7; v_gene: TRBV13; abundance: .; d_gene: .; CDR3nt: TGTGCCAGCTCTCTAACTCGGTTACGAGGGCAGTACTTC; CDR3aa: CASSLTRLRGQYF
j_gene: TRBJ1-2; v_gene: TRBV6-6; abundance: .; d_gene: TRBD1; CDR3nt: TGTGCCAGCAGCACGGGACAGGGGTATTTAAGCGGCTACACCTTC; CDR3aa: CASSTGQGYLSGYTF
j_gene: TRBJ2-3; v_gene: TRBV7-3; abundance: .; d_gene: .; CDR3nt: TGTGCCAGCAGCCAGGAAAACACAGATACGCAGTATTTT; CDR3aa: CASSQENTDTQYF
j_gene: TRBJ2-1; v_gene: TRBV7-3; abundance: .; d_gene: TRBD2; CDR3nt: TGTGCCAGCAGCTTAGGCGGGAGTTGGGTTGAGCAGTTCTTC; CDR3aa: CASSLGGSWVEQFF
j_gene: TRBJ1-3; v_gene: TRBV5-1; abundance: .; d_gene: TRBD1; CDR3nt: TGCGCCAGCAGCTTGCAGGGGGTAGAACCGTCCTCTGGAAACACCATATATTTT; CDR3aa: CASSLQGVEPSSGNTIYF
j_gene: TRBJ1-2; v_gene: TRBV7-3; abundance: .; d_gene: TRBD1; CDR3nt: TGTGCCAGCAGCCCGGGACAGGGGGTCTTGGGCTACACCTTC; CDR3aa: CASSPGQGVLGYTF
j_gene: TRBJ2-3; v_gene: TRBV19; abundance: .; d_gene: TRBD2; CDR3nt: TGTGCCAGTAGTATGACTAGCGGTGCCGGTACGCAGTATTTT; CDR3aa: CASSMTSGAGTQYF
j_gene: TRBJ1-2; v_gene: TRBV6-1; abundance: .; d_gene: TRBD1; CDR3nt: TGTGCCAGCAGTGAAGTAGTTACAGGGGGCTATGGCTACACCTTC; CDR3aa: CASSEVVTGGYGYTF
j_gene: TRBJ2-7; v_gene: TRBV5-6; abundance: .; d_gene: .; CDR3nt: TGTGCCAGCAGCTCCCGGACAACCACCGAGCAGTACTTC; CDR3aa: CASSSRTTTEQYF
j_gene: TRBJ1-4; v_gene: TRBV6-1; abundance: .; d_gene: .; CDR3nt: TGTGCCAGCAGTGACGGGTTTAATGAAAAACTGTTTTTT; CDR3aa: CASSDGFNEKLFF
j_gene: TRBJ2-2; v_gene: TRBV11-2; abundance: .; d_gene: .; CDR3nt: TGTGCCAGCAGCTTAAGGGGGGGACAGGCGGTAAGCGGGGAGCTGTTTTTT; CDR3aa: CASSLRGGQAVSGELFF
j_gene: TRBJ2-2; v_gene: TRBV10-2; abundance: .; d_gene: TRBD2; CDR3nt: TGCGCCAGCACCCTGGCTGGGACTAGCGGGGGAACCGGGGAGCTGTTTTTT; CDR3aa: CASTLAGTSGGTGELFF
j_gene: TRBJ2-5; v_gene: TRBV9; abundance: .; d_gene: .; CDR3nt: TGTGCCAGCAGCGTTCGACTAGACCAAGAGACCCAGTACTTC; CDR3aa: CASSVRLDQETQYF
j_gene: TRBJ2-1; v_gene: TRBV11-2; abundance: .; d_gene: .; CDR3nt: TGTGCCAGCAGACCAGGGTACAATGAGCAGTTCTTC; CDR3aa: CASRPGYNEQFF
j_gene: TRBJ2-6; v_gene: TRBV27; abundance: once; d_gene: TRBD2; CDR3nt: TGTGCCAGCAGCCCAGTAGGACTAGCGGGAGGGGGTGGGGCCAACGTCCTGACTTTC; CDR3aa: CASSPVGLAGGGGANVLTF
j_gene: TRBJ2-6; v_gene: TRBV2; abundance: .; d_gene: .; CDR3nt: TGTGCCAGCAGTGAGCAGGGGTCTGGGGCCAACGTCCTGACTTTC; CDR3aa: CASSEQGSGANVLTF
j_gene: TRBJ1-2; v_gene: TRBV12-2; abundance: .; d_gene: .; CDR3nt: TGTGCAAGCAGGAGCCAGGGGCTTGATGGCTACACCTTC; CDR3aa: CASRSQGLDGYTF
j_gene: TRBJ1-3; v_gene: TRBV19; abundance: .; d_gene: TRBD1; CDR3nt: TGTGCCAGTAGCCCCAACGGACAGGGACGAAACACCATATATTTT; CDR3aa: CASSPNGQGRNTIYF
j_gene: TRBJ1-5; v_gene: TRBV5-1; abundance: once; d_gene: TRBD1; CDR3nt: TGCGCCAGCAGCGAGAGTGGTGACAGGGCTCGGCCCCAGCATTTT; CDR3aa: CASSESGDRARPQHF
j_gene: TRBJ2-7; v_gene: TRBV10-1; abundance: .; d_gene: .; CDR3nt: TGCGCCAGCATTCAGAGACCGACTTACGAGCAGTACTTC; CDR3aa: CASIQRPTYEQYF
j_gene: TRBJ1-1; v_gene: TRBV28; abundance: .; d_gene: .; CDR3nt: TGTGCCACCGCTGACATGAACACTGAAGCTTTCTTT; CDR3aa: CATADMNTEAFF
j_gene: TRBJ2-5; v_gene: TRBV7-2; abundance: .; d_gene: .; CDR3nt: TGTGCCAGCAGCTTATTACGGTCCTCGTCACCAGGGACCCAGTACTTC; CDR3aa: CASSLLRSSSPGTQYF
j_gene: TRBJ1-2; v_gene: TRBV2; abundance: .; d_gene: .; CDR3nt: TGTGCCAGCAGTTCGGCAGGATCCGTCTATGGCTACACCTTC; CDR3aa: CASSSAGSVYGYTF
j_gene: TRBJ2-1; v_gene: TRBV11-2; abundance: .; d_gene: .; CDR3nt: TGTGCCAGCAGCTTCCGGCCAGTTCCTACTAACGATGAGCAGTTCTTC; CDR3aa: CASSFRPVPTNDEQFF
j_gene: TRBJ1-5; v_gene: TRBV7-2; abundance: .; d_gene: .; CDR3nt: TGTGCCAGCAGCACAACGCCCACAGGGCTTCAGCCCCAGCATTTT; CDR3aa: CASSTTPTGLQPQHF
j_gene: TRBJ1-3; v_gene: TRBV6-5; abundance: .; d_gene: .; CDR3nt: TGTGCCAGCAGTATCAATTCCCAGGGAAACACCATATATTTT; CDR3aa: CASSINSQGNTIYF
j_gene: TRBJ1-5; v_gene: TRBV27; abundance: .; d_gene: .; CDR3nt: TGTGCCAGCAGTCCCCGGGGGGCGAGCAATCAGCCCCAGCATTTT; CDR3aa: CASSPRGASNQPQHF
j_gene: TRBJ2-5; v_gene: TRBV5-1; abundance: .; d_gene: TRBD2; CDR3nt: TGCGCCAGCCGTACGGTACTGGGGTCTAGCGGGGGACCCGAAGAGACCCAGTACTTC; CDR3aa: CASRTVLGSSGGPEETQYF
j_gene: TRBJ2-7; v_gene: TRBV7-8; abundance: .; d_gene: TRBD2; CDR3nt: TGTGCCAGCAGCGTAGAAAGCGGGGAACAGTACGAGCAGTACTTC; CDR3aa: CASSVESGEQYEQYF
j_gene: TRBJ1-1; v_gene: TRBV7-2; abundance: .; d_gene: TRBD1; CDR3nt: TGTGCCAGCAGTTGGGGGCCTGGGACAGTCTCCGCGGGAACTGAAGCTTTCTTT; CDR3aa: CASSWGPGTVSAGTEAFF